The clone carrying this TCR beta chain was seen more than once but under ten times. Its antigen is still unknown. The time point was: patch test 3, about 24 weeks after DPC sensitization. The treatment was: therapeutic diphenylcyclopropenone sensitization with weekly scalp DPC. CDR3 size: 13 residues. Germline V gene sequence: CDR1 SQVTM, CDR2 ANQGSEA. The V end lost 5 bases, the J end lost 4 bases, and 14 bases lay between the germline ends. The record originates from a study of human T cells and chemical hapten exposure. Overall study results and limits: DPC sensitization left the count of TCRs above 1 in 1000 unchanged. Significantly more large CDR3 similarity clusters were formed by expanded TCRs than by controls. Correlating positively with patch test score were the PT1 expanded TCR counts.

Methods used by the authors: Across samples, TCR counts had a median of approximately 100,000 and ranged from about 23,224 to 690,600. TCRdb reanalysed the RACE reads using MiXCR and keeps one entry per CDR3 protein. These V and J calls are TCRdb output, not the study's own analysis. The sample shows 97,000 or so distinct CDR3 sequences, 25% to 30% of them seen only once. The source of this sequence is a man in his forties or fifties with alopecia areata. Some clones in this sample may be carry-over from other donors' samples. The chain couples TRBV29-1 to TRBJ1-1; D unclear. The sample here was whole blood, taken in connection with sensitization to the hapten diphenylcyclopropenone (DPC). The CDR3 DNA sequence: TGCAGCGTTATGAGCGCTTGGGTCACTGAAGCTTTCTTT. Translated: CSVMSAWVTEAFF.